A single sample is the source of the 28 T cell receptor beta chains below, sequenced in a study of cytomegalovirus exposure and HLA in healthy donors. The study ran its PCR with 60 Vbeta and 13 Jbeta primers. Sequencing used immunoSEQ multiplex PCR; TCRdb keeps in-frame clones, though not all of them. The sample contains fewer than 250,000 clones, about 81% of which appear only once. The sequenced sample consisted of PBMCs. All receptors derive from a man aged 40-50 years in good health and CMV-seropositive.

The chain uses TRBV5-4 and TRBJ2-2; 13 nucleotides align to TRBD2. CDR3 length: 17 amino acids. Germline values: CDR1 SGHNT, CDR2 YYREEE (reference sequence). The V segment lost 4 bases and the J segment 3 bases; nucleotides outside the gene matches: 6. CDR3: CASSNGLAGAHTGELFF. The CDR3 DNA reads TGTGCCAGCAGCAACGGACTAGCGGGAGCCCACACCGGGGAGCTGTTTTTT.

This sequence joins TRBV13 and TRBJ2-1; 13 bases match TRBD2. Germline V gene sequence: CDR1 PRHDT, CDR2 FYEKMQ (reference sequence). The CDR3 is 14 residues long. V shed 6 bases, J shed 8 bases, and the junction held 4 bases outside the gene matches. CDR3 in DNA: TGTGCCAGCAGACTAGCGGGAGGGCCGCATGAGCAGTTCTTC. This translates into CASRLAGGPHEQFF.

CDR3 sequence: CASSFPRDEQRGSGELFF. The CDR3 nucleotides read TGTGCCAGCAGCTTTCCCCGGGACGAACAGCGGGGGAGCGGGGAGCTGTTTTTT. V usage is TRBV7-6 and J usage is TRBJ2-2, with 8 bases matching TRBD2. The CDR3 sequence is 18 residues long. Germline CDR1 reads SGHVS; CDR2 reads FNYEAQ. V was clipped by 3 bases and J by 7 bases; unmatched bases: 16.

The V call is TRBV7-9, the J call TRBJ2-1, with a tentative D call TRBD2 (5 bases). Germline values: CDR1 SEHNR, CDR2 FQNEAQ (reference sequence). There are 16 residues in the CDR3. The V end lost 0 bases, the J end lost 1 base, and 10 bases lay between the germline ends. DNA for the CDR3: TGTGCCAGCAGCTTAGCGGAGGCTGCTTCCTACAATGAGCAGTTCTTC. Protein product: CASSLAEAASYNEQFF. The full variable domain, rest sourced from reference TRBV7-9 and TRBJ2-1, is DTGVSQNPRHKITKRGQNVTFRCDPISEHNRLYWYRQTLGQGPEFLTYFQNEAQLEKSRLLSDRFSAERPKGSFSTLEIQRTEQGDSAMYLCASSLAEAASYNEQFFGPGTRLTVL.

The chain joins TRBV7-2 to TRBJ2-2; 8 bases map to TRBD2. Germline V gives CDR1 SGHTA, CDR2 FQGNSA. The ends lost 4 bases at V and 0 bases at J; junction bases unmatched: 10. The CDR3 contains 18 residues. CDR3 amino acids: CASSSPRGGRTNTGELFF. The CDR3 DNA is TGTGCCAGCAGCTCCCCGCGAGGCGGGAGGACGAACACCGGGGAGCTGTTTTTT. The full variable domain, in which reference TRBV7-2 and TRBJ2-2 provide the parts outside the CDR3, is GAGVSQSPSNKVTEKGKDVELRCDPISGHTALYWYRQSLGQGLEFLIYFQGNSAPDKSGLPSDRFSAERTGGSVSTLTIQRTQQEDSAVYLCASSSPRGGRTNTGELFFGEGSRLTVL.

This chain uses TRBV29-1 with TRBJ2-1, with 8 bases that match TRBD1. Germline V gene data show CDR1 as SQVTM and CDR2 as ANQGSEA. V lost 7 bases to trimming and J lost 5 bases; unmatched junction nucleotides: 7. This CDR3 has 13 amino acids. CDR3 nucleotide sequence: TGCAGCGCTCTGACAGGGGCTAACAATGAGCAGTTCTTC. It yields the protein CSALTGANNEQFF.

The V call is TRBV18, the J call TRBJ2-3; 13 bases align to TRBD2. Germline V CDR1 and CDR2: KGHSH, LQKENI. Germline trimming cut 8 bases from V and 4 bases from J; bases unmatched to any gene: 9. CDR3 length: 16 residues. The CDR3 bases are TGTGCCAGCGAGAGACTAGCGGGAGGCGGGGCAGATACGCAGTATTTT. Amino acid sequence: CASERLAGGGADTQYF.

The gene calls are TRBV6-1 and TRBJ2-7; D unresolved. The CDR3 spans 14 residues. V gave up 1 base and J gave up 3 bases, with 10 bases separating them. Per germline, CDR1 MNHNS and CDR2 SASEGT. The CDR3 reads CASSEGGRLYEQYF. The CDR3 DNA reads as TGTGCCAGCAGTGAAGGAGGCAGACTCTACGAGCAGTACTTC.

This chain links TRBV7-9 with TRBJ2-5, with 10 bases that match TRBD1. V was clipped by 1 base and J by 3 bases; unmatched bases: 5. Per the germline V gene, CDR1 is SEHNR and CDR2 is FQNEAQ (reference sequence). This CDR3 spans 16 amino acids. CDR3 in DNA: TGTGCCAGCAGCTTAGGCCCCGGGACAGGGGAAGAGACCCAGTACTTC. Its translation: CASSLGPGTGEETQYF.

The genes are TRBV5-1 and TRBJ1-4, with D possibly TRBD1 on 5 matching bases. V gave up 3 bases and J gave up 5 bases, with 14 bases separating them. From germline, CDR1 is SGHRS and CDR2 YFSETQ. The CDR3 spans 15 residues. CDR3 in amino acids: CASSSQGGVNEKLFF. For the CDR3, the DNA is TGCGCCAGCAGCTCCCAGGGTGGAGTAAATGAAAAACTGTTTTTT.

This chain connects TRBV9 to TRBJ2-3; TRBD1 might be the D (5 bases). The germline V gene has CDR1 SGDLS and CDR2 YYNGEE. The CDR3 spans 13 residues. Trimming took off 5 bases at V and 1 base at J, with 8 bases between the two ends. The CDR3 coding sequence is TGTGCCAGCAGGGGGCTTGGCACAGATACGCAGTATTTT. This gives the protein CASRGLGTDTQYF.

This clone was found once. V gene TRBV7-9 combines with J gene TRBJ2-1; 11 nucleotides align to TRBD2. Germline V gives CDR1 SEHNR, CDR2 FQNEAQ (reference sequence). The V segment lost 7 bases and the J segment 8 bases; nucleotides outside the gene matches: 19. This CDR3 contains 18 residues. DNA for the CDR3: TGTGCCAGCAAGATACTAGCGGGAGCGGCGCCCCGTTTTGATGAGCAGTTCTTC. Translating gives CASKILAGAAPRFDEQFF.

V and J are TRBV11-3 and TRBJ1-5; 7 bases line up with TRBD1. Germline CDR1 is SGHNT and CDR2 is YENEEA. This CDR3 spans 17 amino acids. Trimming cost V 1 base and J 6 bases; bases outside gene matches: 12. The CDR3, as DNA: TGTGCCAGCAGCTTAGGGGGGGTCGGAGGGGGCGGTCAGCCCCAGCATTTT. This sequence encodes CASSLGGVGGGGQPQHF.

The rearrangement uses TRBV6-5 and TRBJ1-1; possible D gene TRBD1, 6 bases. V was shortened by 8 bases and J by 3 bases, with 13 bases between the two germline ends. Germline CDR1 MNHEY, CDR2 SVGAGI. This CDR3 has 13 amino acids. CDR3 DNA: TGTGCCAGCTACAGGGTCTCGGACACTGAAGCTTTCTTT. Amino acids: CASYRVSDTEAFF.

This clone was observed a few times. The rearrangement uses TRBV2 and TRBJ1-1, with TRBD1 as a possible D gene (6 bases). CDR1 SNHLY and CDR2 FYNNEI come from the germline V gene. Trimming took off 6 bases at V and 0 bases at J, with 11 bases between the two ends. This CDR3 is 14 amino acids long. This CDR3 reads CASSPDSLNTEAFF. The CDR3 DNA sequence: TGTGCCAGCAGCCCGGACAGTTTGAACACTGAAGCTTTCTTT.

The CDR3: CASSHTTGSYNEQFF. Here the CDR3 DNA reads TGTGCCAGCAGCCACACGACAGGGTCCTACAATGAGCAGTTCTTC. The V and J genes are TRBV5-4 and TRBJ2-1; 7 nucleotides align to TRBD1. This CDR3 spans 15 amino acids. Germline V gene lookup returns CDR1 SGHNT and CDR2 YYREEE (reference sequence). Trimming at V came to 4 bases and at J to 1 base, leaving 5 bases not matched to a gene.

This clone was found once. The rearrangement links TRBV7-9 to TRBJ2-7, with 9 bases identical to TRBD2. V lost 3 bases and J lost 0; bases outside the gene matches: 15. Germline V lookup: CDR1 SEHNR, CDR2 FQNEAQ (reference sequence). This CDR3 is built from 19 residues. The CDR3 DNA reads as TGTGCCAGCAGCTTTCGTTCGGGGAACCCGGGACTAGCCTCCTACGAGCAGTACTTC. Protein product: CASSFRSGNPGLASYEQYF.

This rearrangement joins TRBV11-3 to TRBJ2-5; 8 bases map to TRBD1. V lost 5 bases, J lost 5 bases, and 4 bases stayed unmatched. Germline V lookup: CDR1 SGHNT, CDR2 YENEEA. This CDR3 has 13 residues. This chain's CDR3 is CASSRDRGETQYF. CDR3 bases: TGTGCCAGCAGCCGAGACAGGGGTGAGACCCAGTACTTC.

J is TRBJ2-2 and V is TRBV7-9; tentatively, D is TRBD2 (5 bases). CDR3 length: 17 amino acids. Trimming took off 4 bases at V and 0 bases at J, with 15 bases between the two ends. The V gene's germline CDR1 is SEHNR and CDR2 FQNEAQ (reference sequence). This CDR3 reads CASSSGSSATNTGELFF. CDR3 coding DNA: TGTGCCAGCAGCTCCGGTAGTAGCGCGACGAACACCGGGGAGCTGTTTTTT.

This clone came up a few times. This sequence joins TRBV5-1 and TRBJ2-2; 7 positions agree with TRBD1. The CDR3 runs to 14 residues. V lost 5 bases and J lost 6; bases outside the gene matches: 7. Germline V gene data show CDR1 as SGHRS and CDR2 as YFSETQ. The CDR3 spells CASSYNDRAGELFF. CDR3 in DNA: TGCGCCAGCAGTTACAACGACAGGGCCGGGGAGCTGTTTTTT.

The rearrangement links TRBV2 to TRBJ1-2, with a tentative D call TRBD1 (6 bases). V shed 4 bases and J shed 0 bases, with 9 bases lying between them. Germline CDR1 reads SNHLY; CDR2 reads FYNNEI. There are 14 residues in the CDR3. Here the CDR3 reads CASSGGRTNYGYTF. The CDR3 DNA reads TGTGCCAGCAGTGGGGGGCGAACTAACTATGGCTACACCTTC.

The chain joins TRBV7-9 to TRBJ2-1, with D perhaps matching TRBD2 (6 bases). Trimming removed 3 bases from V and 13 bases from J, with 16 bases in between. CDR1 is SEHNR, CDR2 FQNEAQ, per germline (reference sequence). There are 13 residues in the CDR3. The DNA of the CDR3 is TGTGCCAGCAGCTTCCCCGGGAGAATAATCCAGTTCTTC. This translates into CASSFPGRIIQFF.

This clone was picked up one time. The chain links TRBV25-1 to TRBJ1-1; D is perhaps TRBD1 (5 bases). Between the trimmed V and J ends, which lost 1 base and 0 bases, there was a span of 9 bases. The CDR3 covers 15 residues. Germline V CDR1 and CDR2: MGHDK, SYGVNS. The CDR3 DNA sequence: TGTGCCAGCAGTGAATGGGGCACCTTGAACACTGAAGCTTTCTTT. This sequence encodes CASSEWGTLNTEAFF.

V and J are TRBV19 and TRBJ2-3; 9 bases line up with TRBD2. This CDR3 spans 14 amino acids. The J segment lost 4 bases and the V segment lost 6 bases, leaving 5 bases of the junction unmatched. Germline V gives CDR1 LNHDA, CDR2 SQIVND (reference sequence). The CDR3 DNA is TGTGCCAGTAGGAGCGGGAGGATTGCAGATACGCAGTATTTT. Protein: CASRSGRIADTQYF.

This rearrangement joins TRBV2 to TRBJ2-4, with D perhaps TRBD1 (6 bases). V was shortened by 6 bases and J by 0 bases, with 12 bases between the two germline ends. The germline V gene has CDR1 SNHLY and CDR2 FYNNEI. The CDR3 contains 15 residues. The CDR3 bases are TGTGCCAGCAGAAAACAGGGATTAGCCAAAAACATTCAGTACTTC. It codes for CASRKQGLAKNIQYF.

The CDR3 reads CASSPQGLGTDTQYF. In DNA form, the CDR3 reads TGTGCCAGCTCACCCCAGGGGCTAGGCACAGATACGCAGTATTTT. The rearrangement uses TRBV18 and TRBJ2-3; maybe TRBD1 (6 bases). CDR3 length: 15 residues. Trimming cost V 3 bases and J 1 base, with 11 bases left between them. From germline, CDR1 is KGHSH and CDR2 LQKENI.

The genes are TRBV5-6 and TRBJ1-2, with D maybe TRBD1 (5 bases). Trimming cost V 0 bases and J 8 bases, with 11 bases left between them. CDR1 SGHDT and CDR2 YYEEEE come from the germline V gene. There are 13 residues in the CDR3. The CDR3 DNA is TGTGCCAGCAGCTTGGCCGCCGGGGGAGGCTACACCTTC. Its translation is CASSLAAGGGYTF.

In this sample, this clone turned up once. The CDR3 bases are TGTGCCAGCAGTGAAATGGGGACGCGAACAGGGTACACTGAAGCTTTCTTT. Its translation: CASSEMGTRTGYTEAFF. This chain links TRBV6-1 with TRBJ1-1, with D tentatively TRBD1 (6 bases). Deletions cut 2 bases from V and 3 bases from J, with 19 bases between. The V gene's germline CDR1 is MNHNS and CDR2 SASEGT. The CDR3 has 17 residues.